The clone carrying this T cell receptor beta chain was seen once. This sample was included in a study of blood T cell repertoires in COVID-19. The overall study: The analysed material was cDNA or gDNA that came from T cells, B-cell-depleted T cells, or PBMCs.

The ends lost 5 bases at V and 3 bases at J; junction bases unmatched: 5. Germline assignment: CDR1 ENHRY and CDR2 SYGVKD. CDR3 size: 14 residues. The study recruited people aged roughly 18 to 95 years across approximately 23 US areas. Participants reported their clinical history, and cohort assignment relied on those reports. In the original workflow: Reference gene primer amplification gave nucleated cell count estimates. Sequencing was performed with immunoSEQ multiplex PCR; in TCRdb, only in-frame clones are kept and a portion is missing. Clonal size and the V and J genes are those of that table, whereas D and trimming came from the DNA. The table records 250,000 or so clones, around 89% of them present only once.

The sample consisted of PBMCs or T cells enriched from blood (not recorded which). The chain has TRBV10-3 and TRBJ1-2, with 8 positions matching TRBD1. The sequence was obtained from a woman aged 25 to 39 with acute COVID-19. DNA for the CDR3: TGTGCCATCAGTATGGGACAGGCGGACTATGGCTACACCTTC. It is translated as CAISMGQADYGYTF.